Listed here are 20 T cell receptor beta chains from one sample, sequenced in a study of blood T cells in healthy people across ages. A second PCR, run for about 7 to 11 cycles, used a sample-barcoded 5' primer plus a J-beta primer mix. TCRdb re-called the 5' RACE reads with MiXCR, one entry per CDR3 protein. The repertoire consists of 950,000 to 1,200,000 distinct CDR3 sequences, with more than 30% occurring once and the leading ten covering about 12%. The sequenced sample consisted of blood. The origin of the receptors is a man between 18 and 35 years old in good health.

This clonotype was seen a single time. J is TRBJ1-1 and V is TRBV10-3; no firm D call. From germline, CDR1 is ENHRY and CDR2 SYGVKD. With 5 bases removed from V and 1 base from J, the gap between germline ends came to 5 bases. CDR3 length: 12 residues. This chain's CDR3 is CAISRRNTEAFF. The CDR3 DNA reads TGTGCCATCAGTCGGAGGAACACTGAAGCTTTCTTT.

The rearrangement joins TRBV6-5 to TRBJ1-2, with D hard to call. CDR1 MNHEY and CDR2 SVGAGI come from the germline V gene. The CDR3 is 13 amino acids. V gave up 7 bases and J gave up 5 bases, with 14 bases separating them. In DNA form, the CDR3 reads TGTGCCAGCAAAAGGGCGGCAGAGTATGGCTACACCTTC. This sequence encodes CASKRAAEYGYTF.

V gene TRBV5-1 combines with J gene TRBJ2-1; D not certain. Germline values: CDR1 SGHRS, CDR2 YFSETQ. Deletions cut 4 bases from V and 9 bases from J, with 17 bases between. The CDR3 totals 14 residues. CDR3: CASSPELGNGEQFF. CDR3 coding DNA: TGCGCCAGCAGCCCGGAGTTAGGAAACGGTGAGCAGTTCTTC. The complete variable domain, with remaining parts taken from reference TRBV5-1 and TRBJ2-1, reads KAGVTQTPRYLIKTRGQQVTLSCSPISGHRSVSWYQQTPGQGLQFLFEYFSETQRNKGNFPGRFSGRQFSNSRSEMNVSTLELGDSALYLCASSPELGNGEQFFGPGTRLTVL.

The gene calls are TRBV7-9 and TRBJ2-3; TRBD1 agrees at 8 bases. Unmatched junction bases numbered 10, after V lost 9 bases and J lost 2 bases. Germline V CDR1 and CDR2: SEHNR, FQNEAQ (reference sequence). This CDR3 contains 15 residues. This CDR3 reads CASTPPQGDTDTQYF. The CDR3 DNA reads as TGTGCCAGTACCCCTCCACAGGGGGACACAGATACGCAGTATTTT.

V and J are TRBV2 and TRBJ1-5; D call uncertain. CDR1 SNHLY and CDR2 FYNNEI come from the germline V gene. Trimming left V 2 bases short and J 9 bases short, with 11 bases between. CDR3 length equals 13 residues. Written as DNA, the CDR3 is TGTGCCAGCAGTGAATACGGTCCCAGGCCCCAGCATTTT. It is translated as CASSEYGPRPQHF.

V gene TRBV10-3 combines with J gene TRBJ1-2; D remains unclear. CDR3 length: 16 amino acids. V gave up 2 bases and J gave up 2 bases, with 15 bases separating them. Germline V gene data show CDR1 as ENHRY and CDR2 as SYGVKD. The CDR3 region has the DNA TGTGCCATCAGTGAGGGAGCATTAGGGCTCAACTATGGCTACACCTTC. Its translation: CAISEGALGLNYGYTF.

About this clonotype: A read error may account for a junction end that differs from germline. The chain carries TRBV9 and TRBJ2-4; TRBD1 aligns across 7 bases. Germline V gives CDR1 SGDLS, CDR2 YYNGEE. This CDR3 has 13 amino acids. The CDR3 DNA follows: TGTGCCAACAGCTCTGGACAGGCCGAGGAGCAGTACTTC. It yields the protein CANSSGQAEEQYF.

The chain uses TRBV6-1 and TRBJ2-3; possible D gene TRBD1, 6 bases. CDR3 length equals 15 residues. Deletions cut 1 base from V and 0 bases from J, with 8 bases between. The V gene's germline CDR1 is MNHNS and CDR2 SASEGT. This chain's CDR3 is CASSEDDRSTDTQYF. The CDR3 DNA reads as TGTGCCAGCAGTGAAGATGACAGGAGCACAGATACGCAGTATTTT.

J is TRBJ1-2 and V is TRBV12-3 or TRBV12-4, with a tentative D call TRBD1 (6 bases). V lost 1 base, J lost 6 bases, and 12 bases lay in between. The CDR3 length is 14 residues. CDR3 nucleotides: TGTGCCAGCAGTTTAGTGTGGAGGGGGGATGGCTACACCTTC. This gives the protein CASSLVWRGDGYTF.

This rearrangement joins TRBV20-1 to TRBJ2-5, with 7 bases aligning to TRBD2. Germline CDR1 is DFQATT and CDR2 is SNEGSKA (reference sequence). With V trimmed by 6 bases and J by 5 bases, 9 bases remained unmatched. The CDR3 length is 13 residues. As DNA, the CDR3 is TGCAGTGCATCAGCGGGGCGTCTGGAGACCCAGTACTTC. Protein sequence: CSASAGRLETQYF.

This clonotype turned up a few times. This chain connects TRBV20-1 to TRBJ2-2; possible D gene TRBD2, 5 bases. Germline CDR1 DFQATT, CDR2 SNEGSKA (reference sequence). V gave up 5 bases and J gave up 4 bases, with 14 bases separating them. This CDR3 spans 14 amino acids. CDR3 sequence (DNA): TGCAGTGCTTTGGACTTAGCAGCCACCGGGGAGCTGTTTTTT. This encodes CSALDLAATGELFF.

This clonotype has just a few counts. The CDR3 nucleotides read TGCGCCAGCAGCCAAGAACGGGATGAAAAACTGTTTTTT. Protein: CASSQERDEKLFF. The genes are TRBV4-3 and TRBJ1-4, with D unresolved. This CDR3 comprises 13 residues. V lost 0 bases, J lost 6 bases, and 5 bases lay in between. Looked up from germline, CDR1 is LGHNA and CDR2 is YSLEER.

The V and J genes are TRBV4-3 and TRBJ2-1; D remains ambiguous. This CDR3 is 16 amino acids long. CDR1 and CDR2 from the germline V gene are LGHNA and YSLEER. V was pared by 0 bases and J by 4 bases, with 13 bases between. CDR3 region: CASSQDAAMTYNEQFF. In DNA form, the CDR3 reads TGCGCCAGCAGCCAAGATGCGGCAATGACTTACAATGAGCAGTTCTTC.

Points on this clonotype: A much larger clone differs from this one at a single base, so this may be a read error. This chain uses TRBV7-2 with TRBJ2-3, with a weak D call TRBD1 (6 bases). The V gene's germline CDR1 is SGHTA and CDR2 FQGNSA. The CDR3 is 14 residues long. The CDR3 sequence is CAGSLDRSTDTQYF. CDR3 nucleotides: TGTGCCGGCAGCTTAGACAGGAGCACAGATACGCAGTATTTT.

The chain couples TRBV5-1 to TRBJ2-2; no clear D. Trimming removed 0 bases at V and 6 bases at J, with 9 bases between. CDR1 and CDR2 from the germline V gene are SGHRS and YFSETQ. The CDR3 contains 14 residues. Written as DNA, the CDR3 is TGCGCCAGCAGCTTGGTCGGGCGCCCCGGGGAGCTGTTTTTT. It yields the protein CASSLVGRPGELFF.

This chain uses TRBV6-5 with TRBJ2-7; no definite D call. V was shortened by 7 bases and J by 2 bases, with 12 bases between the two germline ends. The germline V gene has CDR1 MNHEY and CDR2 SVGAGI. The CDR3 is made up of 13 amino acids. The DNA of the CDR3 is TGTGCCAGCAACGCGCCGGTGACCTACGAGCAGTACTTC. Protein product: CASNAPVTYEQYF.

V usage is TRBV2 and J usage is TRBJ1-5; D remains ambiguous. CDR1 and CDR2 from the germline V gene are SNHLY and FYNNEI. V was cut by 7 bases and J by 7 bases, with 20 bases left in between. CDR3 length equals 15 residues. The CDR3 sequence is CASTRDPNPSQPQHF. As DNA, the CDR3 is TGTGCCAGCACGCGAGATCCCAACCCAAGCCAGCCCCAGCATTTT.

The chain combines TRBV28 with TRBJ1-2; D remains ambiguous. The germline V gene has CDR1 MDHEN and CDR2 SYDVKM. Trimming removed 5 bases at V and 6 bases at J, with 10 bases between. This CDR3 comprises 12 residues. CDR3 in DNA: TGTGCCAGCAGTCAGCAGAGGGATGGCTACACCTTC. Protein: CASSQQRDGYTF.

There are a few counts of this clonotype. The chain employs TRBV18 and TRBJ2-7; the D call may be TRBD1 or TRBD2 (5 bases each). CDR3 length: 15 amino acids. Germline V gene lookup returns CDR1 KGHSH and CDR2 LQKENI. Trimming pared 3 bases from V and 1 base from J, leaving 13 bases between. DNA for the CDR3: TGTGCCAGCTCACCCCGGGGCCAAGAATCCTACGAGCAGTACTTC. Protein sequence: CASSPRGQESYEQYF.

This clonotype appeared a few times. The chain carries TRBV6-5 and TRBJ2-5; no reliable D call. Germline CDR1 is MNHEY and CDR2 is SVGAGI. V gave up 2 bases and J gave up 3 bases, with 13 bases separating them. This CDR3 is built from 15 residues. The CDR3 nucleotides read TGTGCCAGCAGTTACGCGGACCTCCATAAAGAGACCCAGTACTTC. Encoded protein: CASSYADLHKETQYF.